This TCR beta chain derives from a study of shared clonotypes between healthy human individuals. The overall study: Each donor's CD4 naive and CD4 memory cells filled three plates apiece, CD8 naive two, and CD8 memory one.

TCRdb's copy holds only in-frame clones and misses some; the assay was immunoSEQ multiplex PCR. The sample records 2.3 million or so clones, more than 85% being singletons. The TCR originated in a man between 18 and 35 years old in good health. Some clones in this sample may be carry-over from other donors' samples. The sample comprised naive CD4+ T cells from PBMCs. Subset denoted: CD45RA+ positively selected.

The CDR3 loop is CASSLAYGYTF. The CDR3 DNA is TGTGCCAGCAGCTTAGCCTATGGCTACACCTTC. The chain recombines TRBV5-6 with TRBJ1-2; D is unclear. The CDR3 consists of 11 residues. The germline gives CDR1 SGHDT, CDR2 YYEEEE. V dropped 2 bases and J dropped 4 bases, with 3 bases sitting between them.